The next 18 T cell receptor beta chains were all read from a single sample in a study of blood T cell repertoires in COVID-19. Sequencing was performed with immunoSEQ multiplex PCR; in TCRdb, only in-frame clones are kept and a portion is missing. The sample records more than 150,000 clones, 70% to 90% being singletons. The sample taken for sequencing was peripheral blood. The receptor source for this set is a man aged 18 to 29 with acute or convalescent COVID-19.

The chain links TRBV5-1 to TRBJ2-7; the match to TRBD1 covers 9 bases. Germline assignment: CDR1 SGHRS and CDR2 YFSETQ. V shed 0 bases and J 9 bases; nucleotides not matched to a gene: 7. The CDR3 covers 14 residues. CDR3 nucleotide sequence: TGCGCCAGCAGCTTGGACAGGGGGCGCGATGTGCAGTACTTC. The encoded protein is CASSLDRGRDVQYF.

J is TRBJ1-5 and V is TRBV12-3 or TRBV12-4; D is undetermined. The V gene lost 1 base and the J gene lost 4 bases, with 5 bases spanning the gap. CDR3 size: 13 residues. CDR3 coding DNA: TGTGCCAGCAGTTTAGACGAGAATCAGCCCCAGCATTTT. This translates into CASSLDENQPQHF.

This clone was observed a handful of times. The V gene is TRBV7-2, the J gene TRBJ1-2; no clear D. The V gene's germline CDR1 is SGHTA and CDR2 FQGNSA. Trimming took 1 base from V and 4 from J, leaving 4 bases between them. The CDR3 contains 12 residues. The CDR3 nucleotides read TGTGCCAGCAGCTTAGGAGGCTATGGCTACACCTTC. Encoded protein: CASSLGGYGYTF.

This clone has a single count. The J gene is TRBJ2-1, the V gene TRBV7-3; D is uncertain. The V end was cut by 0 bases, the J end by 5 bases, with 5 bases between. This CDR3 has 13 amino acids. In germline, CDR1 is SGHTA, CDR2 FQGTGA. CDR3 amino acids: CASSLTGDNEQFF. The CDR3 DNA reads as TGTGCCAGCAGCTTAACGGGCGACAATGAGCAGTTCTTC. Based on the CDR3 plus reference TRBV7-3 and TRBJ2-1, the full variable domain is GAGVSQTPSNKVTEKGKYVELRCDPISGHTALYWYRQSLGQGPEFLIYFQGTGAADDSGLPNDRFFAVRPEGSVSTLKIQRTERGDSAVYLCASSLTGDNEQFFGPGTRLTVL.

This clone was detected only once. The chain employs TRBV7-2 and TRBJ2-7; TRBD1 matches 9 bases. V was clipped by 7 bases and J by 4 bases; unmatched bases: 8. The CDR3 loop spans 14 amino acids. CDR1 and CDR2 from the germline V gene are SGHTA and FQGNSA. In DNA form, the CDR3 reads TGTGCCAGCAACCCGGACAGGGGACCGTACGAGCAGTACTTC. Translation gives CASNPDRGPYEQYF.

The table lists this clone with a few counts. The J gene is TRBJ1-1, the V gene TRBV5-1, with TRBD1 identical over 9 bases. The germline V gene has CDR1 SGHRS and CDR2 YFSETQ. V lost 5 bases and J lost 0; bases outside the gene matches: 5. The CDR3 extends over 15 amino acids. The CDR3 DNA follows: TGCGCCAGCAGGTATAGACAGGGGGTGAACACTGAAGCTTTCTTT. It is translated as CASRYRQGVNTEAFF.

The chain links TRBV4-2 to TRBJ1-3; no reliable D call. The germline V gene has CDR1 LGHNA and CDR2 YNFKEQ. The CDR3 covers 13 residues. The ends were cut back, 4 bases at V and 12 bases at J, with 16 bases in the middle. Here the CDR3 DNA reads TGTGCCAGCAGCCCGTTGACCGGGGTAATCATATATTTT. Translating gives CASSPLTGVIIYF.

The genes are TRBV5-4 and TRBJ2-5, with 9 bases fitting TRBD2. CDR3 length: 16 residues. Unmatched junction bases numbered 6, after V lost 0 bases and J lost 3 bases. Germline assignment: CDR1 SGHNT and CDR2 YYREEE (reference sequence). The CDR3 sequence is CASSLALRGGEETQYF. DNA for the CDR3: TGTGCCAGCAGCTTGGCCCTGCGGGGGGGGGAAGAGACCCAGTACTTC.

The chain recombines TRBV20-1 with TRBJ2-1, with D possibly TRBD2 on 6 matching bases. This CDR3 spans 15 amino acids. The ends were cut back, 3 bases at V and 4 bases at J, with 16 bases in the middle. CDR1 DFQATT and CDR2 SNEGSKA come from the germline V gene (reference sequence). The CDR3 nucleotides read TGCAGTGCTAGTCGGAGACCGGAGGGGTACAATGAGCAGTTCTTC. It yields the protein CSASRRPEGYNEQFF.

V and J are TRBV4-2 and TRBJ1-1, with D unresolved. Germline CDR1 LGHNA, CDR2 YNFKEQ. Trimming removed 0 bases from V and 1 base from J, with 9 bases in between. This CDR3 is built from 15 residues. CDR3 protein: CASSQEAQRNTEAFF. The CDR3 DNA reads as TGTGCCAGCAGCCAAGAAGCACAGAGGAACACTGAAGCTTTCTTT.

The chain has TRBV14 and TRBJ1-5; 9 bases map to TRBD1. The CDR3 spans 14 residues. Germline V gene sequence: CDR1 SGHDN, CDR2 FVKESK. With V trimmed by 7 bases and J by 5 bases, 6 bases remained unmatched. DNA for the CDR3: TGTGCCAGCAATACAGGGGGCAGGGATCAGCCCCAGCATTTT. It encodes CASNTGGRDQPQHF.

This clone was counted once. The CDR3 reads CASSPRQGTSEQYF. The CDR3 region has the DNA TGTGCCAGCTCACCACGGCAGGGGACTAGTGAGCAGTACTTC. J is TRBJ2-7 and V is TRBV18; 8 nucleotides match TRBD2. The CDR3 is 14 amino acids. Germline assignment: CDR1 KGHSH and CDR2 LQKENI. Trimming at V came to 1 base and at J to 7 bases, leaving 6 bases not matched to a gene.

This chain joins TRBV27 and TRBJ1-2; TRBD1 matches at 12 bases. The CDR3 is 15 residues long. V shed 3 bases and J 7 bases; nucleotides not matched to a gene: 6. The germline V gene has CDR1 MNHEY and CDR2 SMNVEV (reference sequence). The DNA for the CDR3 is TGTGCCAGCAGTTTGGGCGGGACAGGGGGCTTTGGCTACACCTTC. Protein sequence: CASSLGGTGGFGYTF.

CDR3 sequence (DNA): TGTGCTAGTGGTTTCGGACAGACTAATCAGCCCCAGCATTTT. The encoded protein is CASGFGQTNQPQHF. The chain couples TRBV12-5 to TRBJ1-5; the D gene is possibly TRBD1 (6 bases). The V and J ends lost 3 bases and 4 bases respectively, with 10 bases between them. Per germline, CDR1 LGHNT and CDR2 FRNRAP. The CDR3 loop spans 14 amino acids.

The V call is TRBV2, the J call TRBJ2-2; 11 positions agree with TRBD2. The V gene's germline CDR1 is SNHLY and CDR2 FYNNEI. This CDR3 is 18 amino acids long. Trimming removed 7 bases from V and 3 bases from J; junction bases left unmatched: 13. The CDR3 spells CASTPRGLAGGYTGELFF. The DNA of the CDR3 is TGTGCCAGCACCCCCCGAGGTCTAGCGGGGGGTTACACCGGGGAGCTGTTTTTT.

The CDR3 is CASSPAQTTYNSPLHF. In DNA, the CDR3 is TGTGCCAGCTCACCAGCGCAGACAACCTATAATTCACCCCTCCACTTT. The chain employs TRBV18 and TRBJ1-6; no reliable D call. The V and J ends lost 2 bases and 2 bases respectively, with 10 bases between them. The CDR3 is made up of 16 amino acids. Germline-derived CDR1 and CDR2 are KGHSH and LQKENI. Complete variable domain (other parts from reference TRBV18 and TRBJ1-6): NAGVMQNPRHLVRRRGQEARLRCSPMKGHSHVYWYRQLPEEGLKFMVYLQKENIIDESGMPKERFSAEFPKEGPSILRIQQVVRGDSAAYFCASSPAQTTYNSPLHFGNGTRLTVT.

The CDR3 sequence is CASSPRGGSGANVLTF. The DNA of the CDR3 is TGTGCCAGCAGCCCCAGAGGGGGATCCGGGGCCAACGTCCTGACTTTC. The chain uses TRBV9 and TRBJ2-6; TRBD1 is a possible D gene (6 bases). The CDR3 consists of 16 residues. Trimming left V 4 bases short and J 4 bases short, with 15 bases between. Germline V CDR1 and CDR2: SGDLS, YYNGEE.

V usage is TRBV27 and J usage is TRBJ2-6; D is undetermined. CDR3 length equals 17 residues. The V and J ends lost 2 bases and 0 bases respectively, with 11 bases between them. Germline assignment: CDR1 MNHEY and CDR2 SMNVEV (reference sequence). The CDR3 sequence is CASSLDSASSGANVLTF. The CDR3 DNA reads TGTGCCAGCAGTTTAGATTCCGCGAGCTCTGGGGCCAACGTCCTGACTTTC.